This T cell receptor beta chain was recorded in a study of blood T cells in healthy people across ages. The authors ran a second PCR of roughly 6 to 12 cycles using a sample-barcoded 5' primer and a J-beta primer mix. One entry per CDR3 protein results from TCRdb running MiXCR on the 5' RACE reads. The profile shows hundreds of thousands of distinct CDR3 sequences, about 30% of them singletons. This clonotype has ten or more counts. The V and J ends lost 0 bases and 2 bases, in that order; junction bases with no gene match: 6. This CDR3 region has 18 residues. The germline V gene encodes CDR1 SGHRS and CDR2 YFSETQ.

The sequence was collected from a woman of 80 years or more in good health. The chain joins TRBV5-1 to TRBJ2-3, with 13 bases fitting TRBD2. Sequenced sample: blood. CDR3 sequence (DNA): TGCGCCAGCAGCTTGGCCCAGACTAGCGGGGGGCTCACAGATACGCAGTATTTT. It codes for CASSLAQTSGGLTDTQYF.